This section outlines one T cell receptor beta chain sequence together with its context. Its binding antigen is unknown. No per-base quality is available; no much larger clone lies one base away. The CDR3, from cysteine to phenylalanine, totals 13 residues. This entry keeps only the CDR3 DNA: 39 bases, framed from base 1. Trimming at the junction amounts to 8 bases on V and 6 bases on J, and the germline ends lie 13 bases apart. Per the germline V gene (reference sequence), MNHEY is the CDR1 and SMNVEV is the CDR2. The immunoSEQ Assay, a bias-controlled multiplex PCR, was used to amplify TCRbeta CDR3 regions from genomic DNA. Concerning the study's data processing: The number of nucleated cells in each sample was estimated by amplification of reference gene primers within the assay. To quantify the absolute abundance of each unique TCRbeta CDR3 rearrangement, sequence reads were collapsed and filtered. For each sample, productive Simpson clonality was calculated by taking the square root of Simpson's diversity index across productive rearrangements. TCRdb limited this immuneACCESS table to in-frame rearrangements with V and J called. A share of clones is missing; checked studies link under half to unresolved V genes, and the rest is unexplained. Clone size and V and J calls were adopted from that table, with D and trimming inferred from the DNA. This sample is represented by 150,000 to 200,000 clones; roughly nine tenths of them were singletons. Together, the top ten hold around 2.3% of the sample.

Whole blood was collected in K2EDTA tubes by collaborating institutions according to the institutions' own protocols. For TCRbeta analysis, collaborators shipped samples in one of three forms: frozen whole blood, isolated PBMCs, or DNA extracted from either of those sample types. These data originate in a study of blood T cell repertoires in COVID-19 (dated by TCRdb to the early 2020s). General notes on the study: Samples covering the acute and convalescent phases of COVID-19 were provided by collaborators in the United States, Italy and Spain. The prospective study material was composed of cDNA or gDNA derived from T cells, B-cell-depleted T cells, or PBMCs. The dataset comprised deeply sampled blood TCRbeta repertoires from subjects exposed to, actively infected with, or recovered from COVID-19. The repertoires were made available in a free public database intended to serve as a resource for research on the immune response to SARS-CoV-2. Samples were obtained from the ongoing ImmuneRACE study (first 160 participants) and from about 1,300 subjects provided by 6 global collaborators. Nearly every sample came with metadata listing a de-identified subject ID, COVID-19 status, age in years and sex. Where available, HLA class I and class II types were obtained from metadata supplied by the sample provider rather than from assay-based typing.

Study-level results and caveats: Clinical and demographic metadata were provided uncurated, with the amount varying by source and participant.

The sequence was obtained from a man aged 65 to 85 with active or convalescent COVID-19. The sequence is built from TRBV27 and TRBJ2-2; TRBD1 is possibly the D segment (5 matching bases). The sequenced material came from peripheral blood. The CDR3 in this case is CASLALGAGELFF. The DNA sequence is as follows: TGTGCCAGCCTTGCCTTAGGGGCCGGGGAGCTGTTTTTT.